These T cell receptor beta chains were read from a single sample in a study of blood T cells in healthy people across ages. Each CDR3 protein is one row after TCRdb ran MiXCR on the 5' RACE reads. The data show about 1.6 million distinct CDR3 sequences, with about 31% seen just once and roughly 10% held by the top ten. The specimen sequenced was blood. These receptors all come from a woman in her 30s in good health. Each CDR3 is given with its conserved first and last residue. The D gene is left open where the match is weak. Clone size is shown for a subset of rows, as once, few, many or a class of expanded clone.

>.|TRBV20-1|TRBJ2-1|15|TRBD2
TGCAGTGCTAGTCCCGGACTAGCGGGAGGCAATGAGCAGTTCTTC
CSASPGLAGGNEQFF
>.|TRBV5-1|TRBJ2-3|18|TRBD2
TGCGCCAGCAGCCTGGGACTAGCGGGAGTATTAAGCACAGATACGCAGTATTTT
CASSLGLAGVLSTDTQYF
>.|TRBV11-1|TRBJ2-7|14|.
TGTGCCAGCAGCTCACATGGGACGGGCTACGAGCAGTACTTC
CASSSHGTGYEQYF
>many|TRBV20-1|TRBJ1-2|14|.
TGCAGTGCTAGAGCATTGGGGGGGGCGGGAGGCTACACCTTC
CSARALGGAGGYTF
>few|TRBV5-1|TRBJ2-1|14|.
TGCGCCAGCAGCTTGGAGGGCTCCATCGGGGGGCAGTTCTTC
CASSLEGSIGGQFF
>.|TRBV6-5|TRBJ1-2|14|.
TGTGCCAGCAGTTCCTACCACGGGGATAGTGGCTACACCTTC
CASSSYHGDSGYTF
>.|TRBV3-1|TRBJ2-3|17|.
TGTGCCAGCAGCCAAGATAGGATGGCGGGAACCACAGATACGCAGTATTTT
CASSQDRMAGTTDTQYF
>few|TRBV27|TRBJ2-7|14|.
TGCGCCAGCAGCTCCCGGACCCTGGGATACGAGCAGTACTTC
CASSSRTLGYEQYF
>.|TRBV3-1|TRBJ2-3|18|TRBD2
TGTGCCAGCAGCCCGGTAATGTACGGGGGGGCCTGGACAGATACGCAGTATTTT
CASSPVMYGGAWTDTQYF
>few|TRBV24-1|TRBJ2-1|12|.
TGTGCCACCAGTGAACTTACTTCGGAGCAGTTCTTC
CATSELTSEQFF
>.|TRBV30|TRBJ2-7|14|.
TGTGCCTGGAGTGTACTCCGGACATCCGTCGAGCAGTACTTC
CAWSVLRTSVEQYF
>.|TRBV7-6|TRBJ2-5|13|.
TGTGCCAGCAGCCCGGAGAACCAAGAGACCCAGTACTTC
CASSPENQETQYF
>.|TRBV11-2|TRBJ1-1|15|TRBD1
TGTGCCAGCACCTTAGGGGGCAAGGTGGGCACTGAAGCTTTCTTT
CASTLGGKVGTEAFF
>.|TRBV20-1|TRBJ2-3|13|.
TGCAGTATTTCCCGCCGGGACCACTATACGCAGTATTTT
CSISRRDHYTQYF
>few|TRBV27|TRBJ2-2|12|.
TGTGCCAGCAGCCCATTCTCCGGGGAGCTGTTTTTT
CASSPFSGELFF
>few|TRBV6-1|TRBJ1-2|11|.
TGTGCCAGCAGCCACTTGGTGGGCTACACCTTC
CASSHLVGYTF
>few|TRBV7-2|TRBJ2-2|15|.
TGTGCCAGCAGCTTTATTAGTAGGAACACCGGGGAGCTGTTTTTT
CASSFISRNTGELFF
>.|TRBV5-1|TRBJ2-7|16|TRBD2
TGCGCCAGCAGCCTAGGACTAGCGGCTGGGTTGGGCGAGCAGTACTTC
CASSLGLAAGLGEQYF
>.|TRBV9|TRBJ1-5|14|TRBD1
TGTGTCAGCAGCCCAGGACAGGGTGAACAGCCCCAGCATTTT
CVSSPGQGEQPQHF
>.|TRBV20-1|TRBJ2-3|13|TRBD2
TGCAGGCCCGCGGGGGTCATCACAGATACGCAGTATTTT
CRPAGVITDTQYF
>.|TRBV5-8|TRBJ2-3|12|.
TGTGCCAGCAGCTCCGACGCCCATACGCAGTATTTT
CASSSDAHTQYF
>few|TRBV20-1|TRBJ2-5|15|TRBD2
TGCAGTGCGGAAGGACTAGCGGGCAACCAAGAGACCCAGTACTTC
CSAEGLAGNQETQYF
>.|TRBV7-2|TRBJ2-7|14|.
TGTGCCAGCAGCCCCGGGTTCCCAACCTACGAGCAGTACTTC
CASSPGFPTYEQYF
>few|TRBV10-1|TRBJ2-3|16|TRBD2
TGCGCCAGCAGCCCCGGGGGGGCCAGAACGACAGATACGCAGTATTTT
CASSPGGARTTDTQYF
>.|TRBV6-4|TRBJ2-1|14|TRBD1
TGTGCCAGCAGTGACGGGACAGGGGGCGATGAGCAGTTCTTC
CASSDGTGGDEQFF
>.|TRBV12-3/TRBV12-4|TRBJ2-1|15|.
TGTGCCAGCAGTTTGTTGGACGGTCGACGGAGTGAGCAGTTCTTC
CASSLLDGRRSEQFF
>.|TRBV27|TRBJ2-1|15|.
TGTGCCAGCAGTTTACAACAGAAGGGCGTCAATGAGCAGTTCTTC
CASSLQQKGVNEQFF
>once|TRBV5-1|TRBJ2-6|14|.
TGCGCCAGCAGCGACTTATCTGGGGCCAACGTCCGGACTTTC
CASSDLSGANVRTF
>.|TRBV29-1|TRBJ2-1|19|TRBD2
TGCAGCGTCGGACTAAGACTAGCGGGGGGCGAGAGCTCCTACAATGAGCAGTTCTTC
CSVGLRLAGGESSYNEQFF